The entry that follows covers one T cell receptor (beta chain) sequence. Assay used: immunoSEQ multiplex PCR; TCRdb lists only in-frame clones, some missing. Here the sample spans fewer than 45,000 clones, 85% to 90% being singletons. These data come from a study of OX40 agonist ivuxolimab in advanced cancers. Germline-derived CDR1 and CDR2 are SGHDN and FVKESK. Trimming took 4 bases from V and 8 from J, leaving 21 bases between them. The CDR3 totals 16 residues. The receptor comes from an adult with an advanced solid tumor such as melanoma, head and neck, liver or kidney cancer. Here the sequenced sample was CD4+ or CD8+ T cells sorted from blood, taken in a trial of the OX40 agonist ivuxolimab. The chain couples TRBV14 to TRBJ2-4, with a tentative D call TRBD1 (6 bases). This CDR3 is CASSLTGLRFGDIQYF. In DNA form, the CDR3 reads TGTGCCAGCAGCCTGACAGGTCTGAGGTTTGGGGACATTCAGTACTTC. Full variable domain (outside the CDR3, taken from reference TRBV14 and TRBJ2-4): EAGVTQFPSHSVIEKGQTVTLRCDPISGHDNLYWYRRVMGKEIKFLLHFVKESKQDESGMPNNRFLAERTGGTYSTLKVQPAELEDSGVYFCASSLTGLRFGDIQYFGAGTRLSVL.